This TCR beta chain was sequenced in a study of T-cell reconstitution after alpha-beta-depleted transplantation in children. Germline V lookup: CDR1 DFQATT, CDR2 SNEGSKA (reference sequence). The CDR3 runs to 14 residues. Trimming removed 6 bases from V and 6 bases from J; junction bases left unmatched: 10. Of note for this clonotype: Its cognate antigen is unknown.

The library targeted TCRbeta and was prepared with unique molecular identifiers. One entry per CDR3 protein, called by TCRdb with MiXCR from the PCR reads. The data show some 840,000 distinct CDR3 sequences, approximately 15% seen once. Regarding the study as a whole: Fresh T-cell production supplied most of the T-cell counts and diversity seen one year after transplant. The origin of alpha-beta T cells about two months after transplant was reportedly several hundred expanded graft clones.

The clonotype originates from a male patient aged 5 to 17 who had a stem cell transplant for acute lymphoblastic leukemia, so the T cells may come from the graft donor. This chain uses TRBV20-1 with TRBJ2-2; 7 positions agree with TRBD1. Source: PBMCs, mostly from graft donor cells, taken 360 days after TCRalphabeta/CD19-depleted stem cell transplant. For the CDR3, the DNA is TGCAGTGCCCTCGACAGGGAAGGGGCCGGGGAGCTGTTTTTT. Protein: CSALDREGAGELFF.